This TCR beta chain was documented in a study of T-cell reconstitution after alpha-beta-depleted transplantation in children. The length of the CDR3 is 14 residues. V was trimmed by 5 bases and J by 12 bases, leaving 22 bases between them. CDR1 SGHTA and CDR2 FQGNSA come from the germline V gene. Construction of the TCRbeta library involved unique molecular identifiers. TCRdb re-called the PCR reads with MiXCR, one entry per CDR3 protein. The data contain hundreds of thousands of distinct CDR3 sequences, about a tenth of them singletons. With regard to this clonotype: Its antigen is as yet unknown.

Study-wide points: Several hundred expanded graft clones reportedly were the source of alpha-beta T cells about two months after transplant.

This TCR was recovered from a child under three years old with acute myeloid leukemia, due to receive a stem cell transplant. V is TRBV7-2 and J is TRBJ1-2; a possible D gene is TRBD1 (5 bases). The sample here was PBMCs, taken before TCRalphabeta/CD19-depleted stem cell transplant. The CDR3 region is CASSVSGGKGGDTF. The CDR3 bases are TGTGCCAGCAGCGTATCTGGGGGGAAAGGCGGCGACACCTTC.